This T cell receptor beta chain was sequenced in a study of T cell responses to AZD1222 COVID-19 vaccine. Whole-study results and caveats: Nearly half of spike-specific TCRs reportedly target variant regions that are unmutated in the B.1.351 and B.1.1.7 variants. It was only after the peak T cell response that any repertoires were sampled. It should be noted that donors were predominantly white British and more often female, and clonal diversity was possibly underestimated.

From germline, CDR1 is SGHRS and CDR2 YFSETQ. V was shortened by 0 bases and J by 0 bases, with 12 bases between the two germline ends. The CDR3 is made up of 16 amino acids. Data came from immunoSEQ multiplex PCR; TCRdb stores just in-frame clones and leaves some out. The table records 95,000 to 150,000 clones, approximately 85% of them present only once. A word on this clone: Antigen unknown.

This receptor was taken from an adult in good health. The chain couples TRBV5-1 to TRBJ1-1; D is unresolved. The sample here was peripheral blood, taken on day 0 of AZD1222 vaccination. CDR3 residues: CASSLGLGSLNTEAFF. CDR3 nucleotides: TGCGCCAGCAGCTTGGGGCTCGGGTCTCTGAACACTGAAGCTTTCTTT.